Each of the 17 T cell receptor beta chains below was sequenced from the same sample in a study of blood T cell repertoires in COVID-19. The method was immunoSEQ multiplex PCR; TCRdb's version includes in-frame clones alone and lacks a portion of them. The top ten clones hold roughly 2.5% of a sample with more than 100,000 clones, 85% to 90% of them seen once. The specimen sequenced was peripheral blood. The receptors come from a man aged 50-60 years with active COVID-19.

This clone appeared a few times. The rearrangement links TRBV7-9 to TRBJ2-7; no firm D call. CDR3 size: 12 residues. V gave up 3 bases and J gave up 1 base, with 4 bases separating them. Per germline, CDR1 SEHNR and CDR2 FQNEAQ (reference sequence). DNA of the CDR3: TGTGCCAGCAGCTTCGTATCCTACGAGCAGTACTTC. As protein: CASSFVSYEQYF.

The CDR3 coding sequence is TGTGCCAGCTCATCTAGCGGGGGTGGAACCTACGAGCAGTACTTC. Amino acid sequence: CASSSSGGGTYEQYF. This chain connects TRBV18 to TRBJ2-7; TRBD2 matches at 10 bases. V shed 5 bases and J 2 bases; nucleotides not matched to a gene: 6. Germline V gene lookup returns CDR1 KGHSH and CDR2 LQKENI. The CDR3 spans 15 residues.

CDR3 amino acids: CATSITGRDTEAFF. CDR3 sequence (DNA): TGTGCCACCAGTATTACAGGGCGGGACACTGAAGCTTTCTTT. The chain joins TRBV15 to TRBJ1-1; tentative D call: TRBD1 (6 bases). Germline CDR1 reads LNHNV; CDR2 reads YYDKDF (reference sequence). The CDR3 loop spans 14 amino acids. Trimming took off 6 bases at V and 3 bases at J, with 14 bases between the two ends.

V and J are TRBV3-1 (or the pseudogene TRBV3-2) and TRBJ1-1; a weak D match, TRBD1 (6 bases). CDR3 size: 12 residues. Trimming removed 4 bases from V and 8 bases from J, with 11 bases in between. CDR1 is LGHDT and CDR2 is YNNKEL in the germline V gene (reference sequence). The CDR3 region is CASSPRGREAFF. DNA of the CDR3: TGTGCCAGCAGCCCCAGGGGACGGGAAGCTTTCTTT.

The genes are TRBV10-1 and TRBJ1-5; a weak D match, TRBD1 (5 bases). Germline lookup yields CDR1 WNHNN and CDR2 SYGVQD (reference sequence). The CDR3 spans 14 residues. V dropped 7 bases and J dropped 6 bases, with 16 bases sitting between them. The CDR3 reads CASTGHRPVQPQHF. CDR3 bases: TGCGCCAGCACTGGACACCGGCCCGTTCAGCCCCAGCATTTT.

This chain uses TRBV5-1 with TRBJ2-2; 8 nucleotides agree with TRBD2. V shed 5 bases, J shed 2 bases, and the junction held 11 bases outside the gene matches. Germline V gene sequence: CDR1 SGHRS, CDR2 YFSETQ. The CDR3 has 17 residues. The CDR3 here is CASRSARGGTNTGELFF. The CDR3 region has the DNA TGCGCCAGCAGGTCGGCACGCGGGGGGACAAACACCGGGGAGCTGTTTTTT.

The CDR3 spells CASSGTPRGLDYEQYF. CDR3 DNA sequence: TGCGCCAGCAGCGGCACCCCGAGGGGGCTAGACTACGAGCAGTACTTC. V usage is TRBV5-1 and J usage is TRBJ2-7; TRBD1 aligns across 7 bases. In germline, CDR1 is SGHRS, CDR2 YFSETQ. This CDR3 is 16 amino acids long. Trimming cost V 4 bases and J 3 bases; bases outside gene matches: 13. The full variable domain, its missing parts supplied by reference TRBV5-1 and TRBJ2-7, is KAGVTQTPRYLIKTRGQQVTLSCSPISGHRSVSWYQQTPGQGLQFLFEYFSETQRNKGNFPGRFSGRQFSNSRSEMNVSTLELGDSALYLCASSGTPRGLDYEQYFGPGTRLTVT.

The rearrangement uses TRBV7-2 and TRBJ2-7; D uncertain. CDR1 is SGHTA and CDR2 is FQGNSA in the germline V gene. Between the trimmed V and J ends, which lost 5 bases and 3 bases, there was a span of 11 bases. The CDR3 has 13 residues. In DNA form, the CDR3 reads TGTGCCAGCAGCCCCCGAGTCGGCTACGAGCAGTACTTC. Protein sequence: CASSPRVGYEQYF.

This clone has only one observation. A read error may produce the germline difference seen at one junction end. The DNA for the CDR3 is TGTGCCAGCAGCCCTGGGGGGGGACGTACAAATTTT. This sequence encodes CASSPGGGRTNF. The rearrangement uses TRBV7-2 and TRBJ2-3, with TRBD2 matching 7 bases. Per germline, CDR1 SGHTA and CDR2 FQGNSA. This CDR3 has 12 amino acids.

The J gene is TRBJ1-5, the V gene TRBV5-6; maybe TRBD1 (5 bases). Germline CDR1 is SGHDT and CDR2 is YYEEEE. The V gene lost 2 bases and the J gene lost 7 bases, with 13 bases spanning the gap. CDR3 size: 14 residues. The CDR3 reads CASSLAGRGQPQHF. Written as DNA, the CDR3 is TGTGCCAGCAGCTTAGCAGGCCGGGGGCAGCCCCAGCATTTT.

This clone occurred a few times. The rearrangement uses TRBV6-5 and TRBJ2-7, with D maybe TRBD2 (7 bases). Between the trimmed V and J ends, which lost 10 bases and 0 bases, there was a span of 16 bases. This CDR3 comprises 14 residues. CDR1 is MNHEY and CDR2 is SVGAGI in the germline V gene. The CDR3 sequence is CATLRGGPSYEQYF. The CDR3 DNA is TGTGCCACCCTAAGGGGGGGGCCCTCCTACGAGCAGTACTTC.

The V and J genes are TRBV4-1 and TRBJ2-6; 11 nucleotides match TRBD2. The CDR3 runs 18 residues. V lost 2 bases to trimming and J lost 4 bases; unmatched junction nucleotides: 7. Germline loops: CDR1 MGHRA, CDR2 YSYEKL. CDR3 protein: CASSQFSGGAPGANVLTF. CDR3 DNA: TGCGCCAGCAGCCAATTTAGCGGGGGGGCTCCAGGGGCCAACGTCCTGACTTTC.

The chain has TRBV12-1 and TRBJ2-7; the table's D call of TRBD2 was not tested on the DNA. TRBV12-1 is flagged as a pseudogene. The CDR3 is 15 residues long. CDR3 bases: TGTGCCAGCAGCTTTGCGGACGGGGGGCAGCTTGAGCAGTACTTC. Its protein product is CASSFADGGQLEQYF.

V is TRBV28 and J is TRBJ1-1; weak D call: TRBD1 (6 bases). This CDR3 spans 19 amino acids. CDR1 is MDHEN and CDR2 is SYDVKM in the germline V gene. V was shortened by 4 bases and J by 0 bases, with 24 bases between the two germline ends. In DNA form, the CDR3 reads TGTGCCAGCAGTTCCCAAAAAGCGGGGGGCACGACAATGAACACTGAAGCTTTCTTT. Translating gives CASSSQKAGGTTMNTEAFF.

This clone was picked up one time. V usage is TRBV6-2 or TRBV6-3 and J usage is TRBJ1-2, with D hard to call. The CDR3 is made up of 12 amino acids. CDR1 is MNHEY and CDR2 is SVGEGT in the germline V gene. Trimming shortened V by 2 bases and J by 8 bases, and 9 bases separated the two germline ends. CDR3 nucleotides: TGTGCCAGCAGTTACCCCGGCGGGGGCTACACCTTC. This encodes CASSYPGGGYTF.

The chain joins TRBV28 to TRBJ2-6; tentatively, D is TRBD1 (6 bases). V lost 5 bases, J lost 0 bases, and 14 bases lay in between. The length of the CDR3 is 17 residues. Germline CDR1 MDHEN, CDR2 SYDVKM. The CDR3 loop is CASSDPQGSSGANVLTF. The DNA for the CDR3 is TGTGCCAGCAGTGATCCACAGGGAAGCTCTGGGGCCAACGTCCTGACTTTC. The full variable domain, rest sourced from reference TRBV28 and TRBJ2-6, is DVKVTQSSRYLVKRTGEKVFLECVQDMDHENMFWYRQDPGLGLRLIYFSYDVKMKEKGDIPEGYSVSREKKERFSLILESASTNQTSMYLCASSDPQGSSGANVLTFGAGSRLTVL.

This rearrangement joins TRBV7-2 to TRBJ2-1; 13 positions match TRBD2. The CDR3 runs to 19 residues. Unmatched junction bases numbered 11, after V lost 6 bases and J lost 0 bases. Germline CDR1 and CDR2: SGHTA and FQGNSA. DNA for the CDR3: TGTGCCAGCAGTTTCCCGGGACTAGCGGGGTCTAGCTCCTACAATGAGCAGTTCTTC. This gives the protein CASSFPGLAGSSSYNEQFF.